This T cell receptor beta chain was captured by sequencing in a study of radiotherapy plus CTLA-4 blockade in lung cancer. About this clone itself: Its specificity is not known.

Whole-study findings and limits: Per reports, early blood T cell clone dynamics, plus interferon-beta, forecast response most strongly.

In germline, CDR1 is MNHNS, CDR2 SASEGT. This CDR3 has 14 amino acids. V shed 1 base and J 2 bases; nucleotides not matched to a gene: 2. The protocol was immunoSEQ multiplex PCR, while the TCRdb copy is restricted to in-frame clones and leaves out a portion. The table shows 65,000 to 100,000 clones, with roughly four fifths occurring only once. Sample: peripheral blood, taken from a patient treated with radiotherapy plus ipilimumab. V and J are TRBV6-1 and TRBJ2-7; 7 bases are shared with TRBD2. This TCR was recovered from a human donor with non-small cell lung cancer who had stable disease on radiotherapy plus ipilimumab. The CDR3 DNA follows: TGTGCCAGCAGTGAAGGGGGGGGACCCTACGAGCAGTACTTC. This gives the protein CASSEGGGPYEQYF.